These 22 T cell receptor beta chains were all obtained from the same sample, sequenced in a study of blood T cell repertoires in COVID-19. Only in-frame clones appear in the TCRdb table, and some are missing; sequencing was by immunoSEQ multiplex PCR. Here the sample spans fewer than 300,000 clones, 85% to 90% being singletons. The specimen was peripheral blood. These receptors came from a woman between 50 and 59 years old with COVID-19, enrolled during active disease.

This CDR3 is CSASTDRGSQYF. Written as DNA, the CDR3 is TGCAGTGCTAGTACCGACAGGGGGTCGCAGTATTTT. The V call is TRBV20-1, the J call TRBJ2-3, with 9 bases lining up with TRBD1. Germline trimming cut 3 bases from V and 10 bases from J; bases unmatched to any gene: 5. Germline V lookup: CDR1 DFQATT, CDR2 SNEGSKA (reference sequence). The length of the CDR3 is 12 residues.

The chain has TRBV29-1 and TRBJ1-1; weak D call: TRBD1 (6 bases). The V gene lost 6 bases and the J gene lost 5 bases, with 19 bases spanning the gap. The CDR3 contains 14 residues. Germline loops: CDR1 SQVTM, CDR2 ANQGSEA. This chain's CDR3 is CSVELRGSRTEAFF. CDR3 in DNA: TGCAGCGTAGAGTTAAGGGGGTCACGGACTGAAGCTTTCTTT.

The chain recombines TRBV18 with TRBJ2-7; 10 nucleotides align to TRBD2. V was pared by 5 bases and J by 5 bases, with 9 bases of the junction left unmatched. Looked up from germline, CDR1 is KGHSH and CDR2 is LQKENI. The CDR3 has 15 residues. CDR3 nucleotide sequence: TGTGCCAGCTCAAGGCTAGCGGGAGTTGGCCACGAGCAGTACTTC. As protein: CASSRLAGVGHEQYF.

The genes are TRBV19 and TRBJ1-4; possibly TRBD1 for D (6 bases). Germline V gives CDR1 LNHDA, CDR2 SQIVND (reference sequence). The V end was cut by 5 bases, the J end by 4 bases, with 11 bases between. This CDR3 contains 14 residues. The CDR3 bases are TGTGCCAGTAGTCTGGACAGAGTTAATGAAAAACTGTTTTTT. Its translation: CASSLDRVNEKLFF.

This clone was recorded once. The chain couples TRBV5-1 to TRBJ2-3; D may be TRBD2 (6 bases). Germline lookup yields CDR1 SGHRS and CDR2 YFSETQ. V shed 4 bases and J shed 2 bases, with 14 bases lying between them. This CDR3 is built from 15 residues. For the CDR3, the DNA is TGCGCCAGCAGCCTTTTAGCGGCGTACACAGATACGCAGTATTTT. Protein: CASSLLAAYTDTQYF. The complete variable domain, with remaining parts taken from reference TRBV5-1 and TRBJ2-3, reads KAGVTQTPRYLIKTRGQQVTLSCSPISGHRSVSWYQQTPGQGLQFLFEYFSETQRNKGNFPGRFSGRQFSNSRSEMNVSTLELGDSALYLCASSLLAAYTDTQYFGPGTRLTVL.

This clone was seen just once. This sequence joins TRBV5-4 and TRBJ1-5; 9 bases agree with TRBD1. The trim removed 1 base at V and 6 bases at J, leaving 2 bases unmatched. Germline loops: CDR1 SGHNT, CDR2 YYREEE (reference sequence). This CDR3 comprises 14 residues. CDR3 residues: CASSLRDRAQPQHF. The CDR3 DNA reads TGTGCCAGCAGCTTGAGGGACAGGGCTCAGCCCCAGCATTTT. Full variable domain (missing parts from reference TRBV5-4 and TRBJ1-5): ETGVTQSPTHLIKTRGQQVTLRCSSQSGHNTVSWYQQALGQGPQFIFQYYREEENGRGNFPPRFSGLQFPNYSSELNVNALELDDSALYLCASSLRDRAQPQHFGDGTRLSIL.

The table lists this clone with a count of one. The V call is TRBV20-1, the J call TRBJ2-3, with 7 bases identical to TRBD2. The germline CDR1 and CDR2 sequences are DFQATT and SNEGSKA (reference sequence). The junction had 10 bases not matched to a gene; V was cut back by 3 bases and J by 1 base. There are 16 residues in the CDR3. CDR3 sequence reads: CSASPGSGDGTDTQYF. The CDR3 DNA reads as TGCAGTGCTAGTCCCGGGAGCGGGGACGGCACAGATACGCAGTATTTT.

As to this clone: Other DNA sequences in this sample translate to the same CDR3. This chain uses TRBV20-1 with TRBJ2-7; D perhaps matches TRBD2 (6 bases). Trimming shortened V by 6 bases and J by 4 bases, and 10 bases separated the two germline ends. The germline CDR1 and CDR2 sequences are DFQATT and SNEGSKA (reference sequence). This CDR3 is 11 amino acids long. The CDR3 protein is CSAQTSYEQYF. CDR3 bases: TGCAGTGCCCAGACTAGTTACGAGCAGTACTTC.

This sequence joins TRBV2 and TRBJ2-1; D may be TRBD2 (5 bases). Trimming shortened V by 4 bases and J by 4 bases, and 11 bases separated the two germline ends. Germline CDR1 SNHLY, CDR2 FYNNEI. The CDR3 runs 14 residues. CDR3 coding DNA: TGTGCCAGCAGTGCTCAGCGGACTTACAATGAGCAGTTCTTC. The encoded protein is CASSAQRTYNEQFF.

This rearrangement joins TRBV18 to TRBJ2-7; TRBD1 matches at 9 bases. Per the germline V gene, CDR1 is KGHSH and CDR2 is LQKENI. This CDR3 is built from 16 residues. Trimming at V came to 3 bases and at J to 4 bases, leaving 10 bases not matched to a gene. The CDR3 protein is CASSPRDRAHIYEQYF. Written as DNA, the CDR3 is TGTGCCAGCTCACCCAGGGACAGGGCACACATATACGAGCAGTACTTC.

The V and J genes are TRBV12-3 or TRBV12-4 and TRBJ1-1, with D uncertain. The length of the CDR3 is 11 residues. V was shortened by 5 bases and J by 3 bases, with 4 bases between the two germline ends. CDR3 coding DNA: TGTGCCAGCAGTCTGTACACTGAAGCTTTCTTT. It translates to CASSLYTEAFF.

The chain links TRBV30 to TRBJ1-1, with D possibly TRBD1 on 5 matching bases. Deletions cut 0 bases from V and 6 bases from J, with 20 bases between. Germline CDR1 GTSNPN, CDR2 SVGIG (reference sequence). This CDR3 spans 16 amino acids. DNA for the CDR3: TGTGCCTGGAGTGTATTCCAGGGCGTTTCGGTCGCTGAAGCTTTCTTT. As protein: CAWSVFQGVSVAEAFF.

The J gene is TRBJ2-1, the V gene TRBV5-1; 14 positions agree with TRBD2. Unmatched junction bases numbered 6, after V lost 4 bases and J lost 0 bases. The CDR3 has 18 residues. The germline V gene encodes CDR1 SGHRS and CDR2 YFSETQ. The CDR3 DNA sequence: TGCGCCAGCAGCCCGGGGACTAGCGGGGGCAGCTCCTACAATGAGCAGTTCTTC. The encoded protein is CASSPGTSGGSSYNEQFF.

The J gene is TRBJ2-5, the V gene TRBV12-3 or TRBV12-4, with D perhaps TRBD1 (6 bases). V was trimmed by 6 bases and J by 3 bases, leaving 11 bases between them. The CDR3 spans 13 residues. The CDR3 DNA is TGTGCCAGCAGATACAGGGCCGAAGAGACCCAGTACTTC. Translating it yields CASRYRAEETQYF.

This chain links TRBV6-6 with TRBJ1-5, with TRBD1 matching over 7 bases. This CDR3 is 15 amino acids long. V shed 4 bases and J 4 bases; nucleotides not matched to a gene: 7. The germline CDR1 and CDR2 sequences are MNHNY and SVGAGI (reference sequence). The CDR3 here is CASSFMGQQNQPQHF. The CDR3 coding sequence is TGTGCCAGCAGTTTTATGGGACAGCAAAATCAGCCCCAGCATTTT.

The chain is built from TRBV19 and TRBJ1-1, with D unclear. Looked up from germline, CDR1 is LNHDA and CDR2 is SQIVND (reference sequence). V lost 5 bases to trimming and J lost 8 bases, with 18 bases between them. The CDR3 runs to 14 residues. The CDR3 reads CASSGWETGLEAFF. The CDR3, as DNA: TGTGCCAGTAGTGGGTGGGAGACCGGCTTAGAAGCTTTCTTT.

The chain uses TRBV19 and TRBJ1-2; D not resolved. Trimming cost V 7 bases and J 5 bases, with 26 bases left between them. This CDR3 is 17 amino acids long. The germline CDR1 and CDR2 sequences are LNHDA and SQIVND (reference sequence). CDR3 sequence (DNA): TGTGCCAGTACCCCTAGTAGCCGGAAGAGGGATCTATATGGCTACACCTTC. This sequence encodes CASTPSSRKRDLYGYTF.

The chain recombines TRBV5-1 with TRBJ2-1; TRBD1 agrees at 7 bases. The CDR3 covers 14 residues. Germline V gives CDR1 SGHRS, CDR2 YFSETQ. After removal of 0 bases from V and 5 bases from J, the junction contained 2 bases not matched to a gene. CDR3 sequence reads: CASSLGQGHNEQFF. As DNA, the CDR3 is TGCGCCAGCAGCTTGGGACAGGGTCACAATGAGCAGTTCTTC.

V and J are TRBV2 and TRBJ1-2, with D perhaps TRBD1 (6 bases). From germline, CDR1 is SNHLY and CDR2 FYNNEI. Trimming took off 5 bases at V and 2 bases at J, with 15 bases between the two ends. The CDR3 consists of 15 residues. CDR3 loop: CASSSRGAENYGYTF. DNA of the CDR3: TGTGCCAGCAGTTCCCGGGGGGCTGAAAACTATGGCTACACCTTC.

The V gene is TRBV4-1, the J gene TRBJ2-1, with 7 bases lining up with TRBD2. The CDR3 is 14 residues long. The trim removed 0 bases at V and 6 bases at J, leaving 2 bases unmatched. In germline, CDR1 is MGHRA, CDR2 YSYEKL. The DNA of the CDR3 is TGCGCCAGCAGCCAAGATGGGGGGGGCAATGAGCAGTTCTTC. It yields the protein CASSQDGGGNEQFF.

The chain couples TRBV5-1 to TRBJ1-1, with D tentatively TRBD1 (6 bases). V lost 6 bases and J 6 bases, leaving 18 bases between the germline ends. CDR3 length: 14 amino acids. Germline V gene data show CDR1 as SGHRS and CDR2 as YFSETQ. CDR3 in DNA: TGCGCCAGCATGTCAACTACAGGGACCGCTGAAGCTTTCTTT. Its translation: CASMSTTGTAEAFF.

Worth noting for this clone: The sample contains more than one DNA sequence encoding this CDR3. The chain employs TRBV3-1 (or the pseudogene TRBV3-2) and TRBJ1-1, with D perhaps TRBD1 (5 bases). V gave up 4 bases and J gave up 5 bases, with 11 bases separating them. This CDR3 has 13 amino acids. The germline V gene has CDR1 LGHDT and CDR2 YNNKEL (reference sequence). CDR3 loop: CASSRTGGTEAFF. CDR3 bases: TGTGCCAGCAGCCGGACGGGGGGTACTGAAGCTTTCTTT.